This T cell receptor (beta chain) was observed in a study of blood T cell repertoires in COVID-19. Turning to this clone: A read error is possible here, since a much larger clone lies one base away. Different DNA sequences within this sample yield the same CDR3.

TCRdb keeps only in-frame clones here, not all; method: immunoSEQ multiplex PCR. The sample contains around 450,000 clones, around 89% of which appear only once. The specimen was peripheral blood. The clonotype was recovered from a woman aged 25-40 years with acute or convalescent COVID-19.

CDR3 bases: TGTGCCAGCAGCGCGGGACAGCACACTGAAGCTTTCTTT. Translating it yields CASSAGQHTEAFF. The chain uses TRBV7-9 and TRBJ1-1; 7 nucleotides match TRBD1. CDR1 is SEHNR and CDR2 is FQNEAQ in the germline V gene (reference sequence). The CDR3 consists of 13 residues. With V trimmed by 5 bases and J by 3 bases, 3 bases remained unmatched. The whole variable domain, filled in from reference TRBV7-9 and TRBJ1-1, reads DTGVSQNPRHKITKRGQNVTFRCDPISEHNRLYWYRQTLGQGPEFLTYFQNEAQLEKSRLLSDRFSAERPKGSFSTLEIQRTEQGDSAMYLCASSAGQHTEAFFGQGTRLTVV.